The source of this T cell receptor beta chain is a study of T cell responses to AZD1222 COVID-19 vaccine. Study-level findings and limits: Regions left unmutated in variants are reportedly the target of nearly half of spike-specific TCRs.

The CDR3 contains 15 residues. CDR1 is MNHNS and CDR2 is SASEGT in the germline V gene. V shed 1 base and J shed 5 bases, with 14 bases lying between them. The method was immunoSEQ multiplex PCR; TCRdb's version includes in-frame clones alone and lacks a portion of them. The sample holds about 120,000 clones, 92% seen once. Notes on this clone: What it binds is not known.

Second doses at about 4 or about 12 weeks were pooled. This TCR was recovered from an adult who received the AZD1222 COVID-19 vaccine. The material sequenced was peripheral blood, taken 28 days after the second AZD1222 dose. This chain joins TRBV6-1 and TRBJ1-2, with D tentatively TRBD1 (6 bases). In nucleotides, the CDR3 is TGTGCCAGCAGTGAAGGTCTGGACAGTCTATATGGCTACACCTTC. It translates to CASSEGLDSLYGYTF.